These 20 T cell receptor beta chains share one sample of origin, sequenced in a study of T cell responses to AZD1222 COVID-19 vaccine. Sequencing used immunoSEQ multiplex PCR; TCRdb keeps in-frame clones, though not all of them. Altogether 120,000 to 150,000 clones are present, roughly 87% being singletons, with the ten largest covering about 4.9%. The material was peripheral blood, obtained 28 days after the second dose of the MenACWY control vaccine. Receptors were obtained from an adult who received the MenACWY meningococcal vaccine as a control.

This clone was seen only a few times. The V call is TRBV6-2 or TRBV6-3, the J call TRBJ2-2; 10 positions agree with TRBD2. V lost 2 bases, J lost 4 bases, and 7 bases stayed unmatched. Per germline, CDR1 MNHEY and CDR2 SVGEGT. This CDR3 has 17 residues. Written as DNA, the CDR3 is TGTGCCAGCAGTTACCCTACCCTAGCGGGAGCCACCGGGGAGCTGTTTTTT. Protein: CASSYPTLAGATGELFF.

The chain recombines TRBV19 with TRBJ2-3; D gene uncertain. The CDR3 is made up of 14 amino acids. Germline V gene lookup returns CDR1 LNHDA and CDR2 SQIVND (reference sequence). V was clipped by 5 bases and J by 0 bases, with 9 bases between them. DNA for the CDR3: TGTGCCAGTAGTGGGGTTTTCAGCACAGATACGCAGTATTTT. Its translation is CASSGVFSTDTQYF.

V and J are TRBV6-2 or TRBV6-3 and TRBJ2-1; D remains unclear. The CDR3 spans 17 residues. Germline CDR1 reads MNHEY; CDR2 reads SVGEGT. The V end lost 6 bases, the J end lost 1 base, and 19 bases lay between the germline ends. CDR3 sequence: CASSPLGGSLSYNEQFF. For the CDR3, the DNA is TGTGCCAGCAGCCCCTTGGGTGGTAGCTTGTCCTACAATGAGCAGTTCTTC.

The chain has TRBV4-2 and TRBJ1-3; D uncertain. Germline V lookup: CDR1 LGHNA, CDR2 YNFKEQ. V shed 7 bases and J shed 3 bases, with 4 bases lying between them. This CDR3 is 11 amino acids long. The CDR3 DNA reads as TGTGCCAGCAACAATGGAAACACCATATATTTT. It is translated as CASNNGNTIYF.

This chain connects TRBV7-3 to TRBJ2-3; D might be TRBD1 (6 bases). The CDR3 length is 14 residues. CDR1 and CDR2 from the germline V gene are SGHTA and FQGTGA. Trimming removed 7 bases at V and 0 bases at J, with 11 bases between. This chain's CDR3 is CASKGGLSTDTQYF. The CDR3 nucleotides are TGTGCCAGCAAAGGGGGTTTAAGCACAGATACGCAGTATTTT.

CDR3 protein: CATAGTIEYQPQHF. CDR3 nucleotide sequence: TGTGCCACCGCAGGGACAATCGAGTATCAGCCCCAGCATTTT. The V call is TRBV10-3, the J call TRBJ1-5, with TRBD1 as a possible D gene (6 bases). The V end was cut by 10 bases, the J end by 5 bases, with 18 bases between. Germline values: CDR1 ENHRY, CDR2 SYGVKD. The CDR3 consists of 14 residues.

The V call is TRBV11-2, the J call TRBJ2-7; maybe TRBD1 (6 bases). Germline CDR1 and CDR2: SGHAT and FQNNGV. This CDR3 is 16 amino acids long. Trimming pared 4 bases from V and 5 bases from J, leaving 21 bases between. For the CDR3, the DNA is TGTGCCAGCAGCTCTCGGACAGTTTTTCGGGTCCACGAGCAGTACTTC. This gives the protein CASSSRTVFRVHEQYF.

The rearrangement joins TRBV11-2 to TRBJ1-4; D is unclear. CDR1 SGHAT and CDR2 FQNNGV come from the germline V gene. Trimming removed 4 bases from V and 8 bases from J, with 5 bases in between. CDR3 length equals 11 residues. CDR3: CASSSREKLFF. Written as DNA, the CDR3 is TGTGCCAGCAGCTCTAGGGAAAAACTGTTTTTT.

The chain employs TRBV4-1 and TRBJ2-7, with D possibly TRBD1 on 5 matching bases. The CDR3 covers 18 residues. Trimming left V 0 bases short and J 3 bases short, with 21 bases between. Germline assignment: CDR1 MGHRA and CDR2 YSYEKL. The CDR3 is CASSQDRPGYTLGYEQYF. DNA for the CDR3: TGCGCCAGCAGCCAAGATAGGCCAGGGTATACCCTGGGCTACGAGCAGTACTTC.

V usage is TRBV21-1 and J usage is TRBJ1-6. TRBV21-1 is labeled a pseudogene. The CDR3 runs to 14 residues. The CDR3 nucleotides read TGTGCCAGCAGCAAATCCCACGTGCTTTTGCCCCTCCACTTT. As protein: CASSKSHVLLPLHF.

The J gene is TRBJ1-1, the V gene TRBV7-2; D possibly corresponds to TRBD1 (5 bases). The germline gives CDR1 SGHTA, CDR2 FQGNSA. The CDR3 extends over 15 amino acids. The ends were cut back, 4 bases at V and 1 base at J, with 13 bases in the middle. Written as DNA, the CDR3 is TGTGCCAGCAGCTCGGGACCGCCACCGAACACTGAAGCTTTCTTT. Amino acids: CASSSGPPPNTEAFF.

The V call is TRBV24-1, the J call TRBJ2-2; D tentatively reads TRBD1 or TRBD2 (6 bases each). Deletions cut 3 bases from V and 6 bases from J, with 13 bases between. The V gene's germline CDR1 is KGHDR and CDR2 SFDVKD. The CDR3 consists of 15 residues. In DNA, the CDR3 is TGTGCCACCAGTGATGCCAGGGGACTTCCCGGGGAGCTGTTTTTT. This gives the protein CATSDARGLPGELFF.

This chain links TRBV28 with TRBJ1-2; D not resolved. The germline gives CDR1 MDHEN, CDR2 SYDVKM. Trimming took off 2 bases at V and 4 bases at J, with 11 bases between the two ends. This CDR3 has 14 residues. CDR3 sequence (DNA): TGTGCCAGCAGTTTAGGTCAGCTTATCTATGGCTACACCTTC. Translating it yields CASSLGQLIYGYTF.

The chain links TRBV30 to TRBJ2-7, with TRBD2 matching over 7 bases. This CDR3 spans 14 amino acids. The V gene's germline CDR1 is GTSNPN and CDR2 SVGIG (reference sequence). After removal of 5 bases from V and 0 bases from J, the junction contained 7 bases not matched to a gene. The CDR3 reads CAWGPGGSSYEQYF. CDR3 DNA: TGTGCCTGGGGCCCCGGCGGGAGCTCCTACGAGCAGTACTTC.

V is TRBV6-2 or TRBV6-3 and J is TRBJ1-5; TRBD1 might be the D (5 bases). This CDR3 is built from 16 residues. Germline V CDR1 and CDR2: MNHEY, SVGEGT. V was shortened by 0 bases and J by 2 bases, with 11 bases between the two germline ends. The CDR3 region is CASSYSREGRNQPQHF. CDR3 DNA: TGTGCCAGCAGTTACTCCAGGGAAGGTCGCAATCAGCCCCAGCATTTT.

The CDR3 nucleotides read TGCGCCAGCAGCTTGGAGGGGGTTGTCTACGAGCAGTACTTC. Its translation: CASSLEGVVYEQYF. V gene TRBV5-1 combines with J gene TRBJ2-7; D possibly corresponds to TRBD1 (6 bases). Germline CDR1 reads SGHRS; CDR2 reads YFSETQ. The CDR3 length is 14 residues. V lost 0 bases and J lost 3, with 10 bases in between. The entire variable domain, with the rest obtained from reference TRBV5-1 and TRBJ2-7, is as follows: KAGVTQTPRYLIKTRGQQVTLSCSPISGHRSVSWYQQTPGQGLQFLFEYFSETQRNKGNFPGRFSGRQFSNSRSEMNVSTLELGDSALYLCASSLEGVVYEQYFGPGTRLTVT.

The rearrangement links TRBV28 to TRBJ1-2; D not resolved. Trimming took 7 bases from V and 7 from J, leaving 13 bases between them. Germline V CDR1 and CDR2: MDHEN, SYDVKM. The CDR3 is 12 residues long. In nucleotides, the CDR3 is TGTGCCAGCAATTCTGGGATCCGTGGCTACACCTTC. Protein product: CASNSGIRGYTF.

This clone was counted once. This chain joins TRBV7-2 and TRBJ1-4, with D unclear. Trimming removed 4 bases at V and 8 bases at J, with 11 bases between. Looked up from germline, CDR1 is SGHTA and CDR2 is FQGNSA. This CDR3 has 13 amino acids. The CDR3 nucleotides read TGTGCCAGCAGCTCTTCCCCTACCGAAAAACTGTTTTTT. Translating gives CASSSSPTEKLFF.

This clone was detected only a few times. The genes are TRBV7-2 and TRBJ1-2; TRBD1 matches at 7 bases. The CDR3 is made up of 14 amino acids. Germline V CDR1 and CDR2: SGHTA, FQGNSA. V was pared by 1 base and J by 6 bases, with 5 bases of the junction left unmatched. This CDR3 reads CASSLGRQGNGYTF. The CDR3 nucleotides read TGTGCCAGCAGCTTAGGACGACAGGGAAATGGCTACACCTTC. The entire variable domain, with the rest obtained from reference TRBV7-2 and TRBJ1-2, is as follows: GAGVSQSPSNKVTEKGKDVELRCDPISGHTALYWYRQSLGQGLEFLIYFQGNSAPDKSGLPSDRFSAERTGGSVSTLTIQRTQQEDSAVYLCASSLGRQGNGYTFGSGTRLTVV.

J is TRBJ2-2 and V is TRBV28; D gene uncertain. The V end lost 5 bases, the J end lost 4 bases, and 8 bases lay between the germline ends. Germline CDR1 and CDR2: MDHEN and SYDVKM. The CDR3 is made up of 13 amino acids. CDR3 sequence: CASSPPSTGELFF. CDR3 DNA: TGTGCCAGCAGTCCGCCGAGCACCGGGGAGCTGTTTTTT.